This T cell receptor (beta chain) was identified during a study of cytomegalovirus exposure and HLA in healthy donors. The PCR used 60 Vbeta and 13 Jbeta primers. Clones were sequenced by immunoSEQ multiplex PCR, and TCRdb holds only the in-frame ones, with some missing. The table has over 100,000 clones, more than 75% seen once. Points on this clone: As yet, its antigen is unknown.

Study-level results: Later on, an analysis showed TCR association rates differing by HLA locus, with DRB1 the most and HLA-C the fewest. A later analysis found that most CMV-associated TCR beta chains appeared HLA-restricted. Both high specificity and high sensitivity reportedly marked the classifier's diagnosis of cytomegalovirus status.

The specimen sequenced was PBMCs. This TCR came from a woman in her thirties or forties in good health and CMV-seropositive.

The CDR3 DNA sequence: TGTGCCAGCAGAGCCCTGGACAGGGAATGGGGCTACACCTTC. It translates to CASRALDREWGYTF. The chain employs TRBV6-5 and TRBJ1-2; TRBD1 agrees at 8 bases. The V and J ends lost 6 bases and 8 bases, in that order; junction bases with no gene match: 11. Germline CDR1 and CDR2: MNHEY and SVGAGI. The CDR3 totals 14 residues.